The sample holds one count of the clone carrying this T cell receptor (beta chain). Germline V gives CDR1 GTSNPN, CDR2 SVGIG (reference sequence). The germline V and J ends were trimmed by 4 bases and 4 bases, with 10 bases remaining between them. The CDR3 is 12 amino acids. The record originates from a study of sequential checkpoint blockade in melanoma. Profiled with immunoSEQ multiplex PCR; TCRdb holds only in-frame clones, not every one. Seen here are 15,000 or so clones, 85% to 95% observed once, and the top ten hold roughly 23%. This sample's treatment: randomized to nivolumab then ipilimumab (arm A) or the reverse (arm B). DNA-damaging chemotherapy had not been given to any patient beforehand. Sorted cells were live CD3+CD8+, lacking CD19 and CD56, from PBMCs.

The receptor was derived from a human donor with melanoma. Specimen: CD8+ T cells sorted from blood (inferred from file names), collected from a patient given nivolumab and ipilimumab in sequence. The gene calls are TRBV30 and TRBJ1-1, with unresolved D. The DNA for the CDR3 is TGTGCCTGGACAGGATTACGCACTGAAGCTTTCTTT. It is translated as CAWTGLRTEAFF.